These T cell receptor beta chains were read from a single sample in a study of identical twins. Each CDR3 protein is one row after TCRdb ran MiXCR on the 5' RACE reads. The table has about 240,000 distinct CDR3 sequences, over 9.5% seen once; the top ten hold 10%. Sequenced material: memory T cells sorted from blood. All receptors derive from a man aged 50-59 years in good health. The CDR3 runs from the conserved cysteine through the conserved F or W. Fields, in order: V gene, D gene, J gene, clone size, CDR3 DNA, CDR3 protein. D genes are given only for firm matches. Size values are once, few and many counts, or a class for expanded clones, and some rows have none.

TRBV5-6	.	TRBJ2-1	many	TGTGCCAGCAGTTCCAGAGGGGTCGCGTCCTACAATGAGCAGTTCTTC	CASSSRGVASYNEQFF
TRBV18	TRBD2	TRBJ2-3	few	TGTGCCAGCTCACCGGGACTAGCGGGGCCGAGCACAGATACGCAGTATTTT	CASSPGLAGPSTDTQYF
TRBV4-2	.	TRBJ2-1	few	TGTGCCAGCAGCCAAGTCGGGGGCAGAGGCTACAATGAGCAGTTCTTC	CASSQVGGRGYNEQFF
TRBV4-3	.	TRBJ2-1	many	TGCGCCAGCAGCCAAGAACGTTACAATGAGCAGTTCTTC	CASSQERYNEQFF
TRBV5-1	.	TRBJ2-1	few	TGCGCCAGCAGCACCGGGATCGACTGGAATGAGCAGTTCTTC	CASSTGIDWNEQFF
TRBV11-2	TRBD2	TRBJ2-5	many	TGTGCCAGCAGCTCCCCGTGGAGCGGGACGTTCGGGGAGACCCAGTACTTC	CASSSPWSGTFGETQYF
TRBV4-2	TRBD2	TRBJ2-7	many	TGTGCCAGCAGCCAAGACTGGGGGGGGGGGTACGAGCAGTACTTC	CASSQDWGGGYEQYF
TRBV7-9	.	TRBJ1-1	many	TGTGCCAGCAGCGTAGCAGGGGAGCTAGAAGCTTTCTTT	CASSVAGELEAFF
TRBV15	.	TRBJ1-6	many	TGTGCCACCAGCCCAGAGAATTCACCCCTCCACTTT	CATSPENSPLHF
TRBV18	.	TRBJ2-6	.	TGTGCCAGCTCACGTAGGTCTTCAGGGGGGAGCGATAGCTCTGGGGCCAACGTCCTGACTTTC	CASSRRSSGGSDSSGANVLTF
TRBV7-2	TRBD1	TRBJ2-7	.	TGTGCCAGCAGCTTCGCCGGGACAGGGTCCTACGAGCAGTACTTC	CASSFAGTGSYEQYF
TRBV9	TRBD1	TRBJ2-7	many	TGTGCCAGCAGCGAACGACAGGGAGCCTACGAGCAGTACTTC	CASSERQGAYEQYF
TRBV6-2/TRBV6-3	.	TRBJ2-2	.	TGTGCCAGCAGTCTTACCAGGGCGAACACCGGGGAGCTGTTTTTT	CASSLTRANTGELFF
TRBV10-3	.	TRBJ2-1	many	TGTGCCATCAGTGGACTAAATAACAATGAGCAGTTCTTC	CAISGLNNNEQFF
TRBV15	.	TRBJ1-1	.	TGTGCCACCAGCAAGGACGTTTCTGGGGCTTTCTTT	CATSKDVSGAFF
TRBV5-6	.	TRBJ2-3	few	TGTGCCAGCAGCTTCCCGACGGCTTCTTCACGCACAGATACGCAGTATTTT	CASSFPTASSRTDTQYF
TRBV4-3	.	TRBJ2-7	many	TGCGCCAGCAGCCAAGGACGGGGTGGCTCCTACGAGCAGTACTTC	CASSQGRGGSYEQYF
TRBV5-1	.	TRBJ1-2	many	TGCGCCAGCAGCCCAACGGGCCCGAGCTATGGCTACACCTTC	CASSPTGPSYGYTF
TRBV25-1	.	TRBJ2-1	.	TGTGCCAGCAGTTCCCCCCGGTGGTACCCGGGAGCCAATGAGCAGTTCTTC	CASSSPRWYPGANEQFF
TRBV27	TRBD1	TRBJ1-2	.	TGTGCCAGCAGTTTGGGACAGACTAACTATGGCTACACCTTC	CASSLGQTNYGYTF
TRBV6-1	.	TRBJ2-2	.	TGTGCCAGCAGTGAATTCTTTGAGTCAGCTACAAACACCGGGGAGCTGTTTTTT	CASSEFFESATNTGELFF
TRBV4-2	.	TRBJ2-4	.	TGTGCCAGCAGCCAAGAAGTAGGAAGGGCCGTAAACATTCAGTACTTC	CASSQEVGRAVNIQYF
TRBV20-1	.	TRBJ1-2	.	TGCAGTGCCCAGGGGAACTATGGCTACACCTTC	CSAQGNYGYTF
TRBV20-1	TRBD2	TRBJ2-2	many	TGCAGTGCTCTTACTAGCGGGAGCGGCGGGGAGCTGTTTTTT	CSALTSGSGGELFF
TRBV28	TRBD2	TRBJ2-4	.	TGTGCCAGCAGTTTATATCCTAGCGGGCCGGGGGCCAAAAACATTCAGTACTTC	CASSLYPSGPGAKNIQYF
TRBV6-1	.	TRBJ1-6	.	TGTGCCAGCAGCTGGGACGGCTCCTATAATTCACCCCTCCACTTT	CASSWDGSYNSPLHF
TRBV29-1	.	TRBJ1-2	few	TGCAGCGTTGATGGATACGGGACTAACTATGGCTACACCTTC	CSVDGYGTNYGYTF
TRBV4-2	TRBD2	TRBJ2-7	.	TGTGCCAGCAGCCAACGACTCGGGACTAGCGGGGGGGTGAGCTCCTACGAGCAGTACTTC	CASSQRLGTSGGVSSYEQYF
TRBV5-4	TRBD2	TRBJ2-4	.	TGTGCCAGCAGCCCGGGAGGGCAAAACATTCAGTACTTC	CASSPGGQNIQYF
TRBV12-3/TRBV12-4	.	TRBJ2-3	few	TGTGCCAGCAGTTCGGGACATCCAAGCACAGATACGCAGTATTTT	CASSSGHPSTDTQYF
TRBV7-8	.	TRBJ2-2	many	TGTGCCAGCAGCTCTCGGATGGGTAGGACCGGGGAGCTGTTTTTT	CASSSRMGRTGELFF
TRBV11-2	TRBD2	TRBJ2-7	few	TGTGCCAGCAGCTTGACCACGGGACTAACTAGGAGTCTATCTTACGAGCAGTACTTC	CASSLTTGLTRSLSYEQYF
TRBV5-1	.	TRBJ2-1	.	TGCGCCAGCAGCTTTTATAGCAGCTCCTACAATGAGCAGTTCTTC	CASSFYSSSYNEQFF
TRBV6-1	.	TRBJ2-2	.	TGTGCCAGCAGCCCTAGATTGGGGGCGAAGGACACCGGGGAGCTGTTTTTT	CASSPRLGAKDTGELFF
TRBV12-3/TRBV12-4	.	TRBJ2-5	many	TGTGCGAGTACGGGATATGGGGCCCAAGAGACCCAGTACTTC	CASTGYGAQETQYF
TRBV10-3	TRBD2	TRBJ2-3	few	TGTGCCATCAGTGAGTCGAGGAGACTAGCCGTTCGCACAGATACGCAGTATTTT	CAISESRRLAVRTDTQYF
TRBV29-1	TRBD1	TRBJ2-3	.	TGCAGCGGCCAGGGGGCGAGCACAGATACGCAGTATTTT	CSGQGASTDTQYF
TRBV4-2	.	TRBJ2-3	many	TGTGCCAGCAGCCAAGAGCAGTTCTTCACAGATACGCAGTATTTT	CASSQEQFFTDTQYF
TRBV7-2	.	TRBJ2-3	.	TGTGCCAGCAGCTTGTCTAGCGCCCGCACAGATACGCAGTATTTT	CASSLSSARTDTQYF
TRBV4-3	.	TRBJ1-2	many	TGCGCCAGCAGCCAAGATCTGACGATCTATGGCTACACCTTC	CASSQDLTIYGYTF
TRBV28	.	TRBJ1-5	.	TGTGCCAGCAGTTTAGGCAGGGGACTTGCAACGAAGCCCCAGCATTTT	CASSLGRGLATKPQHF
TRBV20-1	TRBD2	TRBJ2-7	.	TGCAGTGCTAGAGGTCGGACTAGCGGGATGAACTACGAGCAGTACTTC	CSARGRTSGMNYEQYF
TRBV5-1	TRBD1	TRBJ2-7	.	TGCGCCAGCAGCGCGACCTTGGGACAGGGGATCAACGAGCAGTACTTC	CASSATLGQGINEQYF